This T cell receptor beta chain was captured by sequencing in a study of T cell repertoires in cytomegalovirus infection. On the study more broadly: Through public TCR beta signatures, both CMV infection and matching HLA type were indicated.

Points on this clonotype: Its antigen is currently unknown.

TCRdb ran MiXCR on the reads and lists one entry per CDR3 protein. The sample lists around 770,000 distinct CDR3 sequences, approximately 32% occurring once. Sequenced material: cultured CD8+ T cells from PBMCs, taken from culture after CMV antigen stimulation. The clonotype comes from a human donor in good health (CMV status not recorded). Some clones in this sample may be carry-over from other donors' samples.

This CDR3 reads CASSLYGTGVLGNTEAFF. The CDR3, as DNA: TGTGCCAGCAGTTTATACGGTACAGGGGTACTTGGGAACACTGAAGCTTTCTTT. This chain joins TRBV28 and TRBJ1-1, with 7 bases that match TRBD1. Trimming removed 1 base from V and 1 base from J; junction bases left unmatched: 12. The CDR3 covers 18 residues. Germline assignment: CDR1 MDHEN and CDR2 SYDVKM. Combining the CDR3 with reference TRBV28 and TRBJ1-1 gives the whole variable domain DVKVTQSSRYLVKRTGEKVFLECVQDMDHENMFWYRQDPGLGLRLIYFSYDVKMKEKGDIPEGYSVSREKKERFSLILESASTNQTSMYLCASSLYGTGVLGNTEAFFGQGTRLTVV.